One and the same sample provided the 2 T cell receptor beta chains below, sequenced in a study of memory B cells and T cells in multiple sclerosis. The antigens of these receptors remain unknown. The repertoire was sequenced with immunoSEQ multiplex PCR; TCRdb's copy has only in-frame clones and lacks some. The table records over 35,000 clones, around 80% of them present only once. Separate sequencing covered autoproliferating (CFSE-dim) and non-proliferating (CFSE-high) T cells from stimulus-free culture. Pooled replicate wells came from 5x10^7 CFSE-labeled PBMCs cultured about seven days without stimulus. The material sequenced was PBMCs from blood kept in culture. The receptors stem from a human donor with multiple sclerosis.

For the CDR3, the DNA is TGTGCCACCAGCAGAGGGGGAGAGGGGCTTTACAATGAGCAGTTCTTC. Amino acid sequence: CATSRGGEGLYNEQFF. J is TRBJ2-1 and V is TRBV15; D may match TRBD1 or TRBD2 (5 bases each). V was pared by 1 base and J by 4 bases, with 14 bases between. CDR3 size: 16 residues. Germline CDR1 and CDR2: LNHNV and YYDKDF (reference sequence).

This rearrangement joins TRBV28 to TRBJ1-4, with no clear D. Germline V lookup: CDR1 MDHEN, CDR2 SYDVKM. The ends were cut back, 2 bases at V and 4 bases at J, with 17 bases in the middle. The CDR3 spans 17 residues. CDR3 in amino acids: CASSLPRMSDHNEKLFF. DNA of the CDR3: TGTGCCAGCAGTTTACCCCGGATGAGCGACCATAATGAAAAACTGTTTTTT.